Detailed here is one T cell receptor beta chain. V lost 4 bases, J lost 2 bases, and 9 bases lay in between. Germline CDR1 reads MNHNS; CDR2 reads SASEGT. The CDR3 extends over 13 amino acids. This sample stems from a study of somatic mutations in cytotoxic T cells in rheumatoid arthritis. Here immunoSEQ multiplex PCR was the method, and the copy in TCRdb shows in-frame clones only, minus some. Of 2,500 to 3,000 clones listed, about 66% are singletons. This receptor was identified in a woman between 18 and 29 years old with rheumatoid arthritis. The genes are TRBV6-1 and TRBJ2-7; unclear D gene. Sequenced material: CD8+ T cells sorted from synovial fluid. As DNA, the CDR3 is TGTGCCAGCAGTGCTGGGCTACCCTACGAGCAGTACTTC. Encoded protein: CASSAGLPYEQYF.